This note documents a single T cell receptor beta chain sequence. The antigen it binds to is not known. Per-base qualities were not stored, and no clone one base away is much larger. This sample was included in a study of blood T cell repertoires in COVID-19 (TCRdb year 2020). Notes on the research overall: Samples from collaborators originated in the United States, Italy and Spain and spanned both the acute and convalescent phases of COVID-19. The prospective study material was composed of cDNA or gDNA derived from T cells, B-cell-depleted T cells, or PBMCs. The dataset comprised deeply sampled blood TCRbeta repertoires from subjects exposed to, actively infected with, or recovered from COVID-19. The repertoires were made available in a free public database intended to serve as a resource for research on the immune response to SARS-CoV-2. The samples were drawn from the first 160 participants of the ongoing ImmuneRACE study and from over a thousand subjects provided by 6 global collaborators. The sample metadata nearly always contained a de-identified subject ID, COVID-19 status, age in years and sex. Where available, HLA class I and class II types were taken from metadata supplied by the sample provider and were not determined by assay-based typing. Overall study results and their limits: The amount of clinical and demographic metadata varied by source and participant and was provided uncurated.

The immunoSEQ Assay, a bias-controlled multiplex PCR, was used to amplify TCRbeta CDR3 regions from genomic DNA. The original methods were these. The number of nucleated cells in each sample was estimated from the amplification of reference gene primers within the assay. To quantify the absolute abundance of each unique TCRbeta CDR3 rearrangement, sequence reads were collapsed and filtered. For each sample, productive Simpson clonality was calculated as the square root of Simpson's diversity index over productive rearrangements. The table comes from immuneACCESS by way of TCRdb, which keeps in-frame sequences with V and J called. Part of the clones is missing from these tables; in studies checked, under half for an unresolved V gene and the rest for unknown reasons. V, J and clone size were drawn from that table, and D and trimming were deduced from the DNA. The sample table shows 30,000 to 45,000 clones, and around 78% are seen once. Approximately 30% of the sample lies in the top ten.

The collaborating institutions used their own protocols to collect whole blood in K2EDTA tubes. Collaborator samples were shipped for TCRbeta analysis as frozen whole blood, isolated PBMCs, or DNA extracted from either sample type. The germline V gene specifies MGHRA as CDR1 and YSYEKL as CDR2. Deletion took 0 bases off V and 7 bases off J, with a span of 17 bases between the germline ends. Reading from cysteine to phenylalanine, the CDR3 counts 16 amino acids. Of the read, only the CDR3 DNA is kept; its 48 bases are in frame from base 1. The source of this sequence is a man aged 55 to 69 with acute or convalescent COVID-19. Input material: peripheral blood. The chain joins TRBV4-1 to TRBJ2-3, with no confidently assigned D gene. The bases are TGCGCCAGCAGCCAAGAAGACAAACATTGGGCAAATACGCAGTATTTT. Its protein reads: CASSQEDKHWANTQYF.